This T cell receptor beta chain is from a study of T cell changes during pregnancy in multiple sclerosis. Measured with immunoSEQ multiplex PCR; TCRdb has only the in-frame clones, and not every one. In the table there are 30,000 to 45,000 clones, 92% of which are singletons. Sequenced material: CD4+ T cells from peripheral blood mononuclear cells, taken in the third trimester of pregnancy. The clonotype originates from a female donor in good health, enrolled as a control in a pregnancy study.

The CDR3 is CASSLSGGGANVLTF. DNA for the CDR3: TGTGCCAGCAGCCTCTCTGGAGGGGGGGCCAACGTCCTGACTTTC. This chain joins TRBV7-9 and TRBJ2-6; maybe TRBD2 (6 bases). Germline lookup yields CDR1 SEHNR and CDR2 FQNEAQ (reference sequence). Trimming took off 5 bases at V and 4 bases at J, with 12 bases between the two ends. The CDR3 covers 15 residues.